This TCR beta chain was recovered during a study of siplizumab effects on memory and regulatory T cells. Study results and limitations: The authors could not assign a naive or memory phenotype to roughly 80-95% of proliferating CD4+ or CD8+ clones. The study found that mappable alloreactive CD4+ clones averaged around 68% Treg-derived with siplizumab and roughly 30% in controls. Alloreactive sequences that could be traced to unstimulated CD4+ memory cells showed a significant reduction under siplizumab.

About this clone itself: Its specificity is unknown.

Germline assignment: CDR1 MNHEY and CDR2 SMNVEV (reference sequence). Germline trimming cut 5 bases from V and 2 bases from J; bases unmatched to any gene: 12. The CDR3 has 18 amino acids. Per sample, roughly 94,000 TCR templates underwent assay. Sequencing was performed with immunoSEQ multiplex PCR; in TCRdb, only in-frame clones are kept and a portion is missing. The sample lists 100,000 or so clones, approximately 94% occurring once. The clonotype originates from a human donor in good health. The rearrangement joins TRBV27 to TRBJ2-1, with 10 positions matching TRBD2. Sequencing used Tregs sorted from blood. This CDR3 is CASSLRAGGPVPYNEQFF. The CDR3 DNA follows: TGTGCCAGCAGTCTAAGAGCGGGAGGGCCGGTCCCCTACAATGAGCAGTTCTTC.